The present T cell receptor (beta chain) was sequenced within a study of blood T cell repertoires in COVID-19. Study details: The United States, Italy and Spain provided the acute and convalescent COVID-19 samples. PBMCs, B-cell-depleted T cells, or T cells were the source of the cDNA or gDNA that made up the material.

CDR1 and CDR2 from the germline V gene are SGHNT and YENEEA. This CDR3 is 16 amino acids long. V was cut by 4 bases and J by 1 base, with 13 bases left in between. In the study's own analysis: Cell counts per sample came from amplifying reference gene primers. Clones were read by immunoSEQ multiplex PCR, and TCRdb kept only the in-frame ones, dropping some. The DNA was the basis for D and trimming; V, J and clone size are from that table. The sample carries some 120,000 clones, roughly 90% recorded once. The source is a man aged 50 or older with active COVID-19. V usage is TRBV11-3 and J usage is TRBJ2-2; D remains unclear. Sequences were obtained from peripheral blood. The CDR3: CASSSLAVLNTGELFF. The DNA for the CDR3 is TGTGCCAGCAGCTCATTAGCAGTACTGAACACCGGGGAGCTGTTTTTT.